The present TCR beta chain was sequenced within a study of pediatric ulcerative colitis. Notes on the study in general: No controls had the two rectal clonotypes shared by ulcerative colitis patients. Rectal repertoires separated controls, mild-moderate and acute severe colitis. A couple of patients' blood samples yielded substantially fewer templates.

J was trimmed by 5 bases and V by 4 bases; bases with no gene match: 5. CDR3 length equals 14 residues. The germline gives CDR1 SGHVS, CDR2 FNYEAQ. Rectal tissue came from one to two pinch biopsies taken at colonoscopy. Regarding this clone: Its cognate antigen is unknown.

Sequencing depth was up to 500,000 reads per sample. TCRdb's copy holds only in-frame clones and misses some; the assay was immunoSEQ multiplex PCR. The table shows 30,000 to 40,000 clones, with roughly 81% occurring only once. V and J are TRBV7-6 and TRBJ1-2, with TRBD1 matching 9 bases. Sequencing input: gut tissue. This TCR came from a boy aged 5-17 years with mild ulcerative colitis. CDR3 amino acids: CASSSPDRGYGYTF. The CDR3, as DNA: TGTGCCAGCAGCTCTCCCGACAGGGGGTATGGCTACACCTTC.